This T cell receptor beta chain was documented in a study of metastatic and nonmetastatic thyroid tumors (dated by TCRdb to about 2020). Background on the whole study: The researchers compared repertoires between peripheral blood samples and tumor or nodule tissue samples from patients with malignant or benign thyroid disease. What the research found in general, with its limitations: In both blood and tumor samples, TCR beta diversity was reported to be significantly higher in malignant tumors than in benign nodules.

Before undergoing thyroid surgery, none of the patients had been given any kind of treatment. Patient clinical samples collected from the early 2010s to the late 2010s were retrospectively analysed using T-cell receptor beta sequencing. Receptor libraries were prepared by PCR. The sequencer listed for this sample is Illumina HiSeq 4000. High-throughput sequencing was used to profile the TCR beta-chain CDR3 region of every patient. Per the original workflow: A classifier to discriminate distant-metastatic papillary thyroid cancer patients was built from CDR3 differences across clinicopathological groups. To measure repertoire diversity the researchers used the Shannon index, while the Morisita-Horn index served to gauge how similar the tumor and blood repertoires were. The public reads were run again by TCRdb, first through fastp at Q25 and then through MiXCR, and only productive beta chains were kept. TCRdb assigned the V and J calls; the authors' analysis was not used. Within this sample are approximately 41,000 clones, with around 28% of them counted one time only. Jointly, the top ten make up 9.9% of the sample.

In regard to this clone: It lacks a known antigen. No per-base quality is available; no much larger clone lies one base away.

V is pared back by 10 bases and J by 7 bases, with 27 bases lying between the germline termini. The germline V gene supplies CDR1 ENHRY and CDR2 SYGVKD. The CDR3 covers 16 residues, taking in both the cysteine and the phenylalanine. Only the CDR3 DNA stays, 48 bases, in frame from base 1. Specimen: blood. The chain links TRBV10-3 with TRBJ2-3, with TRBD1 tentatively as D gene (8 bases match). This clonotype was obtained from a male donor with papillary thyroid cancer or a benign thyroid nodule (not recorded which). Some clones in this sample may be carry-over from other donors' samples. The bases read TGTGCCACCTACCTCGGGGGGCAGGGGGCGGTATATACGCAGTATTTT. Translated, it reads CATYLGGQGAVYTQYF.